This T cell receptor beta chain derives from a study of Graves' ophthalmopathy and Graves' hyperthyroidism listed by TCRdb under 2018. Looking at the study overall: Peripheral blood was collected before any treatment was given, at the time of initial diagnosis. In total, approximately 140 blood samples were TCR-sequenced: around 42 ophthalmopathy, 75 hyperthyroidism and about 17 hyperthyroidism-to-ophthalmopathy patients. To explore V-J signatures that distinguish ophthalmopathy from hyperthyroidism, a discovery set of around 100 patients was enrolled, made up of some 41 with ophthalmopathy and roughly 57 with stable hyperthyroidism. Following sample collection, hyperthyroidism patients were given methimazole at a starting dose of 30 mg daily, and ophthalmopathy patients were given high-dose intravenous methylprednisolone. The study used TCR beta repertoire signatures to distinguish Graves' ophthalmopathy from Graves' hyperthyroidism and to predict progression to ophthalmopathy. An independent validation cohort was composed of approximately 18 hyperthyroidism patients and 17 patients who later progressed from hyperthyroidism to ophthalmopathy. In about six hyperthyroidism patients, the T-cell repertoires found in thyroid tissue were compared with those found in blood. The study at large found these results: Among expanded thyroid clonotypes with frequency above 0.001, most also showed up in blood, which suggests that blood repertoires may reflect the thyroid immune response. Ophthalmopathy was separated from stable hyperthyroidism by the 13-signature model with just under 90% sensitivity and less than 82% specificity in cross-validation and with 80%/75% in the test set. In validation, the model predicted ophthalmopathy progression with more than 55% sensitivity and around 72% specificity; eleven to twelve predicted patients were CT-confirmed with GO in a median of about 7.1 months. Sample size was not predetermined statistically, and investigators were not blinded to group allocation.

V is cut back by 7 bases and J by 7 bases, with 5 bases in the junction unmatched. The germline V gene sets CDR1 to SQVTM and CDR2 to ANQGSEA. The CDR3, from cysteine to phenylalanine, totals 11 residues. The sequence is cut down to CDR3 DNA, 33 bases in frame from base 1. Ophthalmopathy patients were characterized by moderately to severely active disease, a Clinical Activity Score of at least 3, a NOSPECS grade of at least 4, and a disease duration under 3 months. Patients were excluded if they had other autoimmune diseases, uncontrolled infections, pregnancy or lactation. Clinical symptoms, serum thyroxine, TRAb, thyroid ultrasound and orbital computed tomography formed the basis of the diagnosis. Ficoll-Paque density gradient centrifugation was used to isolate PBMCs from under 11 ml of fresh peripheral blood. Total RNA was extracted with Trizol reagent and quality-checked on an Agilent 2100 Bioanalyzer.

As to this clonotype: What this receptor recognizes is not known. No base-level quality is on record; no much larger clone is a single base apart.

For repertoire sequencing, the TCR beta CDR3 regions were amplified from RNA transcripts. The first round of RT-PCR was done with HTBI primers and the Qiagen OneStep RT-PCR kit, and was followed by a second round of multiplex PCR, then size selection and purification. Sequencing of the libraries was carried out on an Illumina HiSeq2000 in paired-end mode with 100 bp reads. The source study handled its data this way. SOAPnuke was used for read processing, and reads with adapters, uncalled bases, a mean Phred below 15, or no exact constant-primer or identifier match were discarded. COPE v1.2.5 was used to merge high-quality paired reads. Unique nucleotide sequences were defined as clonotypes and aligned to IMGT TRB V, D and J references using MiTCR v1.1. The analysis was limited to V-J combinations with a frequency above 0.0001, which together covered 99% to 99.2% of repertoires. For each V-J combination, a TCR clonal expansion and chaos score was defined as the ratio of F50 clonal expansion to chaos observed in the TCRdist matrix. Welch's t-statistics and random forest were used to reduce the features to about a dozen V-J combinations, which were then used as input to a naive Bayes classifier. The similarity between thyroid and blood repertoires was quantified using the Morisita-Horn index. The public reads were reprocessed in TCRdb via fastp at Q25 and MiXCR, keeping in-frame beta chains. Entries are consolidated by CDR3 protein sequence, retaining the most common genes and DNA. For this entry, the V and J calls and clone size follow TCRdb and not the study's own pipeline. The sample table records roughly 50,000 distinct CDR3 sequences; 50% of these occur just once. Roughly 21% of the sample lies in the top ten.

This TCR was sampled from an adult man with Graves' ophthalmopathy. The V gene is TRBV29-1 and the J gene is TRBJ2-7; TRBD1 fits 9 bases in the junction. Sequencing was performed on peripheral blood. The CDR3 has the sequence CSAYRGREQYF. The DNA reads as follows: TGCAGCGCCTACAGGGGGCGGGAGCAGTACTTC.